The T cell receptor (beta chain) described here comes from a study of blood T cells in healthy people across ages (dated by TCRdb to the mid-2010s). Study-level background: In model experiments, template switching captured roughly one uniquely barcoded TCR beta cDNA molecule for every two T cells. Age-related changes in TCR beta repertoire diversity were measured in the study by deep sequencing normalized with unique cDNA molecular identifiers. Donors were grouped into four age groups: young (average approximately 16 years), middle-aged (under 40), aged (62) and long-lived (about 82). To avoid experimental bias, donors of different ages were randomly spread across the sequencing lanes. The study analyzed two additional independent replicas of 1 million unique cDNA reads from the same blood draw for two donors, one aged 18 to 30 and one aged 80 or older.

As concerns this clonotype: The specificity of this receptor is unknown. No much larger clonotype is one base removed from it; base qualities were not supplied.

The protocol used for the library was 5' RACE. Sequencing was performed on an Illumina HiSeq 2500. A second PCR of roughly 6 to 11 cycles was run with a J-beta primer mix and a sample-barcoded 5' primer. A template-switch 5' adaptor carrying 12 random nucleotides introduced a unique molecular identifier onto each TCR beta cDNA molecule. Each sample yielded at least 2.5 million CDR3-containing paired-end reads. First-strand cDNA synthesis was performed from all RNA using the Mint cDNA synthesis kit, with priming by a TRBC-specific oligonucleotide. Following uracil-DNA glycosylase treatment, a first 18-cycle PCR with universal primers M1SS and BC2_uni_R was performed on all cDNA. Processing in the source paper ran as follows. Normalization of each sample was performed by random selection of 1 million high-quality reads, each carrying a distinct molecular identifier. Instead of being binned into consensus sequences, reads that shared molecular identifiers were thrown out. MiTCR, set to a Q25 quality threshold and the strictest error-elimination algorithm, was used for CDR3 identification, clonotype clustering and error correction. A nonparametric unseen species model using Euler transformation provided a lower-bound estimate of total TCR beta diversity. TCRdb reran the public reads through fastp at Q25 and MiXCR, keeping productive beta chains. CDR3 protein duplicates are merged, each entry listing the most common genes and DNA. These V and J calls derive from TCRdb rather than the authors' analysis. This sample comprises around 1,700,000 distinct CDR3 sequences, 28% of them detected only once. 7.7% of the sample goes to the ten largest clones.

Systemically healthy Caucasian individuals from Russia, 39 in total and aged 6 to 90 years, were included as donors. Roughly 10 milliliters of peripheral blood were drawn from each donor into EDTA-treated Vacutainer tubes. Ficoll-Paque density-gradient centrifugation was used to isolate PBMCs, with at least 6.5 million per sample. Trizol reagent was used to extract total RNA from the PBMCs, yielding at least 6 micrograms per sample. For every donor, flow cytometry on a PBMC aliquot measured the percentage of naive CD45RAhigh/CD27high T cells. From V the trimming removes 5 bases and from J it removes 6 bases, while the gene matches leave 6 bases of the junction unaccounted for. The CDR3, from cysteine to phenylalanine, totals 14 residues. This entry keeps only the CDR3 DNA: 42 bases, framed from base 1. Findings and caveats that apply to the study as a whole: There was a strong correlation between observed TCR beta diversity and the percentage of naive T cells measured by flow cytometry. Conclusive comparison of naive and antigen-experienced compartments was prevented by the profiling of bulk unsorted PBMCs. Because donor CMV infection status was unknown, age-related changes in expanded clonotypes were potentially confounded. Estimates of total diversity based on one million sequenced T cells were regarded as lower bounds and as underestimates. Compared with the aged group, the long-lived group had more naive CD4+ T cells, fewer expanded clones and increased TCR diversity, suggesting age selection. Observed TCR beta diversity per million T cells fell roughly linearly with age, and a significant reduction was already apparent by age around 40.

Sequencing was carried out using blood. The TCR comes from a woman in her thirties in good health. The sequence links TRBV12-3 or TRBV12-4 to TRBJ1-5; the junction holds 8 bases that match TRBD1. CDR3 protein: CASSQGATFQPQHF. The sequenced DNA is TGTGCCAGCAGTCAGGGGGCGACGTTTCAGCCCCAGCATTTT.